These 17 T cell receptor beta chains were sequenced from one sample in a study of blood T cell repertoires in COVID-19. Some clones are missing from TCRdb's copy, which holds only in-frame ones; the method was immunoSEQ multiplex PCR. Of about 210,000 clones listed, approximately 80% are singletons. Sample: PBMCs or T cells enriched from blood (not recorded which). These receptors all stem from a woman in her fifties or sixties with acute COVID-19.

J is TRBJ1-5 and V is TRBV3-1 (or the pseudogene TRBV3-2); D not resolved. This CDR3 comprises 15 residues. The germline V and J ends were trimmed by 3 bases and 7 bases, with 16 bases remaining between them. CDR1 is LGHDT, CDR2 YNNKEL, per germline (reference sequence). This CDR3 reads CASSHTGSSSQPQHF. The CDR3 nucleotides are TGTGCCAGCAGCCACACGGGGAGTTCGTCCCAGCCCCAGCATTTT.

The rearrangement joins TRBV28 to TRBJ2-7; possible D gene TRBD1, 8 bases. CDR3 length equals 12 residues. With 6 bases removed from V and 5 bases from J, the gap between germline ends came to 11 bases. CDR1 and CDR2 from the germline V gene are MDHEN and SYDVKM. Here the CDR3 reads CASSTGGDEQYF. Written as DNA, the CDR3 is TGTGCCAGCAGCACAGGGGGGGACGAGCAGTACTTC.

The V call is TRBV7-9, the J call TRBJ2-7; D perhaps matches TRBD2 (6 bases). Per germline, CDR1 SEHNR and CDR2 FQNEAQ (reference sequence). The CDR3 extends over 15 amino acids. V gave up 0 bases and J gave up 0 bases, with 9 bases separating them. The CDR3 here is CASSLAEGLSYEQYF. The CDR3 bases are TGTGCCAGCAGCTTAGCGGAGGGACTCTCCTACGAGCAGTACTTC.

The chain employs TRBV5-1 and TRBJ2-1, with 8 bases that match TRBD1. V shed 7 bases and J 6 bases; nucleotides not matched to a gene: 9. Germline V gene data show CDR1 as SGHRS and CDR2 as YFSETQ. CDR3 length: 14 amino acids. CDR3 sequence (DNA): TGCGCCAGCTGTAGGACAGGGAATGCCAATGAGCAGTTCTTC. It is translated as CASCRTGNANEQFF.

This clone has just one count. The rearrangement links TRBV28 to TRBJ2-7, with D perhaps matching TRBD2 (7 bases). Per germline, CDR1 MDHEN and CDR2 SYDVKM. The CDR3 contains 15 residues. V lost 9 bases and J 1 base, leaving 19 bases between the germline ends. The CDR3 protein is CASRTEGGPSYEQYF. CDR3 nucleotides: TGTGCCAGTAGAACCGAGGGGGGGCCATCCTACGAGCAGTACTTC.

The chain is built from TRBV19 and TRBJ2-2; 11 positions match TRBD1. Per germline, CDR1 LNHDA and CDR2 SQIVND (reference sequence). The CDR3 has 16 residues. J gave up 8 bases and V 6 bases, and 11 bases lay outside the gene matches. The CDR3 sequence: CASSRGQGDGVGELFF. CDR3 nucleotide sequence: TGTGCCAGTAGCAGGGGACAGGGGGACGGGGTAGGGGAGCTGTTTTTT. Full variable domain (outside the CDR3, taken from reference TRBV19 and TRBJ2-2): DGGITQSPKYLFRKEGQNVTLSCEQNLNHDAMYWYRQDPGQGLRLIYYSQIVNDFQKGDIAEGYSVSREKKESFPLTVTSAQKNPTAFYLCASSRGQGDGVGELFFGEGSRLTVL.

V gene TRBV28 combines with J gene TRBJ2-7; D not certain. The germline V gene has CDR1 MDHEN and CDR2 SYDVKM. The CDR3 has 12 amino acids. V lost 2 bases, J lost 5 bases, and 7 bases lay in between. In nucleotides, the CDR3 is TGTGCCAGCAGTTTAGTAATCCACGAGCAGTACTTC. This translates into CASSLVIHEQYF.

This chain connects TRBV19 to TRBJ1-4, with TRBD1 matching 7 bases. V was clipped by 3 bases and J by 7 bases; unmatched bases: 5. CDR3 length: 14 residues. Germline-derived CDR1 and CDR2 are LNHDA and SQIVND (reference sequence). CDR3 nucleotides: TGTGCCAGTAGTATGAGGGGGCGCGCTGAAAAACTGTTTTTT. This codes for CASSMRGRAEKLFF.

V gene TRBV15 combines with J gene TRBJ1-1; TRBD1 agrees at 12 bases. Germline CDR1 LNHNV, CDR2 YYDKDF (reference sequence). The J segment lost 11 bases and the V segment lost 1 base, leaving 5 bases of the junction unmatched. The CDR3 sequence is 14 residues long. CDR3 protein: CATSRVGTGGLAFF. The CDR3 DNA reads TGTGCCACCAGCAGAGTAGGGACAGGGGGCTTGGCTTTCTTT. The variable domain in full, with the rest retrieved from reference TRBV15 and TRBJ1-1, is DAMVIQNPRYQVTQFGKPVTLSCSQTLNHNVMYWYQQKSSQAPKLLFHYYDKDFNNEADTPDNFQSRRPNTSFCFLDIRSPGLGDTAMYLCATSRVGTGGLAFFGQGTRLTVV.

This clone has at least ten counts. The V gene is TRBV11-2, the J gene TRBJ2-1; 7 bases line up with TRBD2. The V gene end was trimmed by 3 bases and the J gene end by 9 bases; junction bases not matched to a gene: 5. Germline CDR1 SGHAT, CDR2 FQNNGV. The CDR3 extends over 13 amino acids. Here the CDR3 DNA reads TGTGCCAGCAGCTTTATCAGGGAGGGTGAGCAGTTCTTC. Amino acid sequence: CASSFIREGEQFF.

The chain is built from TRBV3-1 (or the pseudogene TRBV3-2) and TRBJ2-4, with D possibly TRBD1 on 5 matching bases. CDR3 length equals 18 residues. Trimming shortened V by 0 bases and J by 0 bases, and 15 bases separated the two germline ends. CDR1 and CDR2 from the germline V gene are LGHDT and YNNKEL (reference sequence). CDR3 loop: CASSQDKDSSLAKNIQYF. The DNA of the CDR3 is TGTGCCAGCAGCCAAGATAAAGACAGTAGTCTAGCCAAAAACATTCAGTACTTC.

This sequence joins TRBV18 and TRBJ2-5, with D maybe TRBD1 (7 bases). Trimming took 3 bases from V and 2 from J, leaving 16 bases between them. Germline CDR1 KGHSH, CDR2 LQKENI. This CDR3 has 16 residues. This CDR3 reads CASSPVSGGQQETQYF. In DNA form, the CDR3 reads TGTGCCAGCTCACCGGTTTCAGGGGGGCAACAAGAGACCCAGTACTTC.

The V call is TRBV3-1 (or the pseudogene TRBV3-2), the J call TRBJ1-1; 7 bases agree with TRBD1. CDR1 LGHDT and CDR2 YNNKEL come from the germline V gene (reference sequence). The V and J ends lost 4 bases and 1 base, in that order; junction bases with no gene match: 9. This CDR3 contains 16 residues. CDR3 loop: CASSRLAGQRNTEAFF. The CDR3 coding sequence is TGTGCCAGCAGCCGCCTCGCGGGACAGCGGAACACTGAAGCTTTCTTT.

This clone was seen only once. The gene calls are TRBV13 and TRBJ1-1, with no clear D. This CDR3 is 14 amino acids long. Germline V CDR1 and CDR2: PRHDT, FYEKMQ (reference sequence). V was trimmed by 4 bases and J by 0 bases, leaving 9 bases between them. The CDR3 is CASSSVEMNTEAFF. CDR3 nucleotides: TGTGCCAGCAGCTCGGTGGAGATGAACACTGAAGCTTTCTTT. The full variable domain, in which reference TRBV13 and TRBJ1-1 provide the parts outside the CDR3, is AAGVIQSPRHLIKEKRETATLKCYPIPRHDTVYWYQQGPGQDPQFLISFYEKMQSDKGSIPDRFSAQQFSDYHSELNMSSLELGDSALYFCASSSVEMNTEAFFGQGTRLTVV.

This clone was detected a few times. The chain recombines TRBV28 with TRBJ1-5; a possible D gene is TRBD1 (5 bases). The CDR3 totals 15 residues. Trimming pared 1 base from V and 3 bases from J, leaving 10 bases between. CDR1 is MDHEN, CDR2 SYDVKM, per germline. The chain's CDR3 is CASSLFRVTNQPQHF. In nucleotides, the CDR3 is TGTGCCAGCAGTTTATTCAGGGTTACCAATCAGCCCCAGCATTTT.

The chain recombines TRBV25-1 with TRBJ1-1; 9 bases are a match to TRBD1. This CDR3 contains 14 residues. J lost 11 bases, V lost 2 bases, and 9 bases had no gene match. Germline CDR1 MGHDK, CDR2 SYGVNS. CDR3 sequence: CASSEILTGGNAFF. The CDR3 DNA is TGTGCCAGCAGTGAAATCTTGACAGGGGGGAATGCTTTCTTT.

V is TRBV5-3 and J is TRBJ1-5; 8 bases map to TRBD1. TRBV5-3 is an ORF, with its function uncertain. CDR3 length equals 14 residues. The J segment lost 6 bases and the V segment lost 4 bases, leaving 6 bases of the junction unmatched. CDR3 DNA sequence: TGTGCCAGAAGCGTGGACAGGGAAGGTCAGCCCCAGCATTTT. This gives the protein CARSVDREGQPQHF.